This entry features one T cell receptor beta chain sequence. Its antigen remains unknown. CDR1 is MDHEN and CDR2 is SYDVKM in the germline V gene. V was cut by 5 bases and J by 3 bases, with 22 bases left in between. The CDR3 loop spans 17 amino acids. Profiled with immunoSEQ multiplex PCR; TCRdb holds only in-frame clones, not every one. The repertoire holds over 130,000 clones, roughly 92% seen once, with 9.3% in the top ten. The data originate from a study of T cell responses to AZD1222 COVID-19 vaccine. Overall study findings and caveats: Nearly half of unique spike-specific TCRs reportedly avoided B.1.351 and B.1.1.7 mutated regions.

This chain links TRBV28 with TRBJ1-2; a weak D match, TRBD1 (5 bases). The sequence came from an adult who received the AZD1222 COVID-19 vaccine. Sequenced here: peripheral blood, sampled 28 days after the second AZD1222 dose. The CDR3 reads CASSPTSRAVEDYGYTF. In DNA form, the CDR3 reads TGTGCCAGCAGTCCAACCAGCAGGGCGGTCGAGGACTATGGCTACACCTTC.